Sequencing of this T cell receptor (beta chain) was carried out in a study of beta chain features in type 1 diabetes. Germline CDR1 reads SGHDT; CDR2 reads YYEEEE. The CDR3 length is 13 residues. V shed 3 bases and J shed 9 bases, with 16 bases lying between them. Comments on this clone: Its antigen is still unknown.

Study-level points and caveats: Insertions at VDJ junctions were less frequent in type 1 diabetes patients. These patients also deleted more nucleotides at the same junctions. Moderate yet significant TCRB CDR3 shortening was seen in Type 1 diabetes patients in all four CD4+ subsets.

Sequencing targeted expressed TCRB transcripts, as all isolated RNA had been reverse transcribed. This table comes from immunoSEQ multiplex PCR, and its TCRdb copy is limited to in-frame clones, with some not included. Altogether about 150,000 clones are present, 7.5% to 8.5% being singletons, with the ten largest covering roughly 0.5%. The chain is built from TRBV5-6 and TRBJ2-7, with D maybe TRBD1 (6 bases). This sequence originates from a man between 18 and 35 years old with type 1 diabetes. Specimen: central memory CD4+ T cells from blood. The DNA for the CDR3 is TGTGCCAGCAGCTCCCGACAGGCCATCCGGCAGTACTTC. Amino acids: CASSSRQAIRQYF.